This TCR beta chain was identified in a study of response to subunit inactivated influenza vaccine. The germline V gene encodes CDR1 SGDLS and CDR2 YYNGEE. V gave up 4 bases and J gave up 1 base, with 11 bases separating them. The CDR3 consists of 15 residues. TCRdb re-called the RT-PCR reads with MiXCR, one entry per CDR3 protein. This table holds 860,000 or so distinct CDR3 sequences, around 20% found once. This clonotype was observed a handful of times. No antigen is known for it. General study results and limits: Few additional T cells are recruited per seasonal influenza vaccination, authors suggested.

The source was PBMCs from blood, collected less than 6 days after vaccination. The chain uses TRBV9 and TRBJ1-4, with D unclear. This receptor was obtained from a man aged 50 or older who received an inactivated influenza vaccine. The CDR3 protein is CASSPQILTNEKLFF. CDR3 coding DNA: TGTGCCAGCAGCCCTCAGATATTAACTAATGAAAAACTGTTTTTT.